The clone carrying this TCR beta chain was counted at least ten times. Antigen unknown. V shed 5 bases and J shed 4 bases, with 14 bases lying between them. Germline CDR1 is SEHNR and CDR2 is FQNEAQ (reference sequence). The CDR3 is made up of 15 amino acids. The record originates from a study of early T cells in non-severe SARS-CoV-2 infection. Whole-study findings and limits: VDJdb matching skewed toward anti-spike CD8 responses, missing private and CD4 specificities.

Each cDNA molecule carried a unique molecular identifier. TCRdb independently ran MiXCR on the 5' RACE reads; one entry per CDR3 protein. The top ten hold approximately 5% of the sample, which has around 35,000 distinct CDR3 sequences, more than 4.5% seen once. The gene calls are TRBV7-9 and TRBJ1-4; D may be TRBD1 (5 bases). The sequencing input was whole blood. The clonotype originates from an adult who was a healthcare worker with PCR-confirmed SARS-CoV-2 infection or an uninfected control (not recorded which). CDR3 DNA sequence: TGTGCCAGCAGCCCGCCGGGACGGAGTAATGAAAAACTGTTTTTT. As protein: CASSPPGRSNEKLFF.